Following are 27 T cell receptor beta chains from one sample sequenced in a study of blood T cell repertoires in COVID-19 (dated by TCRdb to 2020 to 2021). The protocol used for the library was the immunoSEQ multiplex PCR assay. The immuneACCESS repertoire file appears here via TCRdb, limited to in-frame rearrangements. These files lack a portion of the clones; in checked studies, under half of the deficit traces to unresolved V genes, and the cause of the others is not known. The sample profile shows hundreds of thousands of clones; 90% of them were found once. The ten top clones hold 1.2% of the sample. Input material: PBMCs or T cells enriched from blood (not recorded which). The origin of the receptors is a young man who had recovered from COVID-19.

A single count supports this clone. V is TRBV10-1 and J is TRBJ2-3; D might be TRBD2 (7 bases). Germline CDR1 WNHNN, CDR2 SYGVQD (reference sequence). The CDR3 is made up of 15 amino acids. Trimming stripped 3 bases from V and 1 base from J, with 11 bases between. The CDR3 here is CASSDSGGGTDTQYF. The DNA for the CDR3 is TGCGCCAGCAGTGACTCGGGGGGCGGCACAGATACGCAGTATTTT.

CDR3 protein: CASGTSGRRTLYNEQFF. CDR3 in DNA: TGTGCCAGCGGGACTAGCGGGAGACGAACACTTTACAATGAGCAGTTCTTC. This chain links TRBV27 with TRBJ2-1, with 14 bases lining up with TRBD2. The length of the CDR3 is 17 residues. Trimming cost V 8 bases and J 4 bases; bases outside gene matches: 10. The germline gives CDR1 MNHEY, CDR2 SMNVEV (reference sequence).

The chain employs TRBV5-4 and TRBJ2-2; weak D call: TRBD2 (5 bases). Germline V gene sequence: CDR1 SGHNT, CDR2 YYREEE (reference sequence). The CDR3 runs to 15 residues. Trimming took off 0 bases at V and 7 bases at J, with 13 bases between the two ends. The CDR3 loop is CASSLAGGGIGELFF. As DNA, the CDR3 is TGTGCCAGCAGCTTGGCCGGAGGCGGCATCGGGGAGCTGTTTTTT.

This clone has just a few counts. The rearrangement links TRBV5-4 to TRBJ2-7; 7 bases are shared with TRBD1. The ends lost 4 bases at V and 3 bases at J; junction bases unmatched: 7. Germline values: CDR1 SGHNT, CDR2 YYREEE (reference sequence). The CDR3 is made up of 14 amino acids. The CDR3: CASSQGQGVYEQYF. CDR3 bases: TGTGCCAGCAGCCAGGGGCAGGGGGTCTACGAGCAGTACTTC.

The chain is built from TRBV5-1 and TRBJ2-7; D uncertain. The germline gives CDR1 SGHRS, CDR2 YFSETQ. Trimming removed 0 bases from V and 3 bases from J, with 10 bases in between. This CDR3 spans 14 amino acids. CDR3 amino acids: CASSLAGGYYEQYF. Written as DNA, the CDR3 is TGCGCCAGCAGCTTGGCCGGCGGCTACTACGAGCAGTACTTC.

The chain couples TRBV9 to TRBJ2-7; D is possibly TRBD1 (6 bases). Per the germline V gene, CDR1 is SGDLS and CDR2 is YYNGEE. The CDR3 extends over 14 amino acids. V was shortened by 0 bases and J by 2 bases, with 9 bases between the two germline ends. The CDR3 DNA follows: TGTGCCAGCAGCGTAGCGGGACAAACCTACGAGCAGTACTTC. It codes for CASSVAGQTYEQYF. Supplemented by reference TRBV9 and TRBJ2-7, the full variable domain reads DSGVTQTPKHLITATGQRVTLRCSPRSGDLSVYWYQQSLDQGLQFLIQYYNGEERAKGNILERFSAQQFPDLHSELNLSSLELGDSALYFCASSVAGQTYEQYFGPGTRLTVT.

The V and J genes are TRBV29-1 and TRBJ1-1, with D maybe TRBD1 (6 bases). The length of the CDR3 is 13 residues. The germline V gene has CDR1 SQVTM and CDR2 ANQGSEA. Deletions cut 4 bases from V and 5 bases from J, with 14 bases between. In DNA, the CDR3 is TGCAGCGTTGCGGGGGGCGCGAGGACTGAAGCTTTCTTT. This codes for CSVAGGARTEAFF.

This chain joins TRBV7-2 and TRBJ1-4; no firm D call. Trimming stripped 0 bases from V and 1 base from J, with 6 bases between. Germline CDR1 and CDR2: SGHTA and FQGNSA. This CDR3 contains 15 residues. CDR3 bases: TGTGCCAGCAGCTTAGCGTCGGGAACTAATGAAAAACTGTTTTTT. This encodes CASSLASGTNEKLFF.

The V and J genes are TRBV27 and TRBJ2-7; tentative D call: TRBD2 (5 bases). The length of the CDR3 is 16 residues. Per the germline V gene, CDR1 is MNHEY and CDR2 is SMNVEV (reference sequence). V was cut by 6 bases and J by 0 bases, with 18 bases left in between. The CDR3 DNA follows: TGTGCCAGCAGCTCAAGAGGGTGGGGAAGCTCCTACGAGCAGTACTTC. It codes for CASSSRGWGSSYEQYF.

This chain links TRBV11-2 with TRBJ1-5; a possible D gene is TRBD1 (6 bases). The CDR3 totals 17 residues. Looked up from germline, CDR1 is SGHAT and CDR2 is FQNNGV. The V end lost 1 base, the J end lost 9 bases, and 22 bases lay between the germline ends. CDR3 sequence reads: CASSLGGLGQPRRPQHF. CDR3 bases: TGTGCCAGCAGCTTAGGGGGTTTAGGACAGCCCAGGAGGCCCCAGCATTTT.

This clone was seen a handful of times. CDR3 amino acids: CASRLLSYEQYF. CDR3 nucleotides: TGTGCCAGCAGGCTACTCTCCTACGAGCAGTACTTC. The chain combines TRBV12-3 or TRBV12-4 with TRBJ2-7; D not certain. Between the trimmed V and J ends, which lost 6 bases and 0 bases, there was a span of 6 bases. This CDR3 has 12 residues.

The gene calls are TRBV28 and TRBJ1-1; 7 bases align to TRBD1. There are 14 residues in the CDR3. The germline V gene encodes CDR1 MDHEN and CDR2 SYDVKM. The V segment lost 7 bases and the J segment 0 bases; nucleotides outside the gene matches: 5. DNA for the CDR3: TGTGCCAGCATGGGGACAGCCTTGAACACTGAAGCTTTCTTT. This encodes CASMGTALNTEAFF.

V usage is TRBV12-3 or TRBV12-4 and J usage is TRBJ2-7; D gene ambiguous. The CDR3 length is 12 residues. Trimming took off 6 bases at V and 1 base at J, with 7 bases between the two ends. CDR3 residues: CASRQASYEQYF. In DNA, the CDR3 is TGTGCCAGCAGGCAGGCATCCTACGAGCAGTACTTC.

The chain has TRBV6-2 or TRBV6-3 and TRBJ2-3; 7 bases align to TRBD2. Germline V gives CDR1 MNHEY, CDR2 SVGEGT. The junction had 15 bases not matched to a gene; V was cut back by 6 bases and J by 0 bases. This CDR3 region has 18 residues. The CDR3 DNA is TGTGCCAGCAGCCTCCTAGCGGACCTCCGCATTAGCACAGATACGCAGTATTTT. Translated, it gives CASSLLADLRISTDTQYF.

The genes are TRBV2 and TRBJ2-5; D may be TRBD2 (5 bases). The CDR3 has 13 amino acids. Germline lookup yields CDR1 SNHLY and CDR2 FYNNEI. Trimming left V 6 bases short and J 5 bases short, with 13 bases between. The CDR3 loop is CASSPLAGETQYF. CDR3 in DNA: TGTGCCAGCAGCCCGTTGGCGGGCGAGACCCAGTACTTC.

The gene calls are TRBV12-5 and TRBJ1-1; D is uncertain. The CDR3 is 13 residues long. The germline V and J ends were trimmed by 2 bases and 1 base, with 5 bases remaining between them. Germline V gene lookup returns CDR1 LGHNT and CDR2 FRNRAP. CDR3 nucleotide sequence: TGTGCTAGTGGTTTGTCGGGGAACACTGAAGCTTTCTTT. This translates into CASGLSGNTEAFF.

The V and J genes are TRBV24-1 and TRBJ1-2; TRBD1 aligns across 10 bases. V lost 4 bases to trimming and J lost 3 bases; unmatched junction nucleotides: 4. From germline, CDR1 is KGHDR and CDR2 SFDVKD. The CDR3 sequence is 15 residues long. For the CDR3, the DNA is TGTGCCACCAGTGACAAGACAGGGGGCCACTATGGCTACACCTTC. This translates into CATSDKTGGHYGYTF.

The chain recombines TRBV20-1 with TRBJ2-7, with unresolved D. V was cut by 0 bases and J by 6 bases, with 6 bases left in between. This CDR3 spans 11 amino acids. The germline gives CDR1 DFQATT, CDR2 SNEGSKA (reference sequence). The chain's CDR3 is CSARDIFEQYF. CDR3 in DNA: TGCAGTGCTAGAGATATATTCGAGCAGTACTTC.

The V and J genes are TRBV5-1 and TRBJ2-3; 8 nucleotides align to TRBD1. J gave up 0 bases and V 5 bases, and 5 bases lay outside the gene matches. Germline CDR1 is SGHRS and CDR2 is YFSETQ. This CDR3 has 15 amino acids. The DNA of the CDR3 is TGCGCCAGCAGGCTACAGGGGGTAAGCACAGATACGCAGTATTTT. It codes for CASRLQGVSTDTQYF.

CDR3 region: CASSFPQGLGTEAFF. CDR3 in DNA: TGTGCCAGCAGTTTCCCCCAGGGGCTCGGCACTGAAGCTTTCTTT. The chain employs TRBV28 and TRBJ1-1; tentative D call: TRBD1 (6 bases). There are 15 residues in the CDR3. The V gene lost 3 bases and the J gene lost 4 bases, with 15 bases spanning the gap. Germline V gives CDR1 MDHEN, CDR2 SYDVKM.

J is TRBJ2-7 and V is TRBV6-5; D not resolved. The CDR3 is 14 amino acids. Trimming removed 0 bases from V and 0 bases from J, with 6 bases in between. The germline gives CDR1 MNHEY, CDR2 SVGAGI. DNA of the CDR3: TGTGCCAGCAGTTACTCGAGTAGCTCCTACGAGCAGTACTTC. Amino acid sequence: CASSYSSSSYEQYF.

V usage is TRBV7-9 and J usage is TRBJ2-7, with 8 bases aligning to TRBD1. Germline assignment: CDR1 SEHNR and CDR2 FQNEAQ (reference sequence). The CDR3 is made up of 17 amino acids. Trimming took 3 bases from V and 4 from J; bases not matched to a gene: 14. CDR3 residues: CASSFSVRQGAIYEQYF. CDR3 in DNA: TGTGCCAGCAGCTTCTCGGTTCGTCAGGGGGCGATTTACGAGCAGTACTTC.

The chain has TRBV28 and TRBJ2-5; D not certain. The CDR3 consists of 11 residues. The germline V gene has CDR1 MDHEN and CDR2 SYDVKM. V dropped 5 bases and J dropped 5 bases, with 6 bases sitting between them. The CDR3 DNA follows: TGTGCCAGCAGTGAGAAGGAGACCCAGTACTTC. Translated, it gives CASSEKETQYF.

The chain is built from TRBV4-3 and TRBJ2-3; D is possibly TRBD2 (6 bases). The CDR3 spans 15 residues. Germline loops: CDR1 LGHNA, CDR2 YSLEER. Trimming stripped 3 bases from V and 5 bases from J, with 15 bases between. The CDR3 DNA reads TGCGCCAGCAGCCAGATCCCGGGAGTCAGAGATACGCAGTATTTT. Translating gives CASSQIPGVRDTQYF.

The chain combines TRBV27 with TRBJ2-1; 10 nucleotides align to TRBD2. The CDR3 is made up of 13 amino acids. The germline V gene has CDR1 MNHEY and CDR2 SMNVEV (reference sequence). V lost 10 bases, J lost 7 bases, and 7 bases stayed unmatched. CDR3 sequence reads: CATLSGGGNEQFF. The CDR3 DNA is TGTGCCACCTTGAGCGGGGGGGGTAATGAGCAGTTCTTC.

The chain joins TRBV5-8 to TRBJ2-3; TRBD1 aligns across 9 bases. J lost 5 bases, V lost 5 bases, and 9 bases had no gene match. Germline lookup yields CDR1 SGHTS and CDR2 YDEGEE. CDR3 size: 15 residues. The CDR3 DNA sequence: TGTGCCAGCAGGTCCGGGACAGGGAGGGGAGATACGCAGTATTTT. Protein product: CASRSGTGRGDTQYF.

This chain joins TRBV10-3 and TRBJ2-1, with D unclear. Germline V CDR1 and CDR2: ENHRY, SYGVKD. The V and J ends lost 2 bases and 3 bases respectively, with 5 bases between them. CDR3 length: 13 amino acids. CDR3 loop: CAISEPGYNEQFF. DNA of the CDR3: TGTGCCATCAGTGAGCCAGGCTACAATGAGCAGTTCTTC.